This TCR beta chain was observed in a study of neoadjuvant anti-PD-1 for oral cavity cancer. Study context: Before surgery, most patients got three to four biweekly 3 mg/kg nivolumab doses.

Blood libraries mostly used about 0.5 ug genomic DNA, six replicates each. The protocol was immunoSEQ multiplex PCR, while the TCRdb copy is restricted to in-frame clones and leaves out a portion. The sample contains tens of thousands of clones, roughly 84% of which appear only once. From germline, CDR1 is ENHRY and CDR2 SYGVKD. The CDR3 contains 14 residues. V lost 3 bases and J 6 bases, leaving 12 bases between the germline ends. Regarding the study as a whole: PBMC Gini-index clonality exceeded responders' in non-responders post-nivolumab. Only three patients per response group were TCR-analyzed; validation needed.

For this clone: Its antigen remains unknown.

V gene TRBV10-3 combines with J gene TRBJ1-5; possibly TRBD1 for D (6 bases). The source material was PBMCs, sampled before nivolumab (anti-PD-1) treatment. The receptor comes from a person aged 40 to 85 with oral cavity squamous cell carcinoma. The DNA of the CDR3 is TGTGCCATCAGTGATACGGGGGCGGGTCAGCCCCAGCATTTT. Translated, it gives CAISDTGAGQPQHF.